This TCR beta chain was identified in a study of cytomegalovirus exposure and HLA in healthy donors. Study observations and caveats: Later analysis showed TCR association rates varying by HLA locus, highest for DRB1 and lowest for HLA-C. In a later analysis, parvovirus B19, influenza, CMV and Epstein-Barr virus appeared linked to several top co-occurrence clusters. In vitro data verified a few CMV-associated chains as specific for CMV antigens.

For this clone: What it binds is not known. A junction boundary mismatches the germline segment, possibly from a read error.

PCR used 60 Vbeta primers and 13 Jbeta primers. Produced via immunoSEQ multiplex PCR; TCRdb's table is partial and in-frame only. This table holds over 150,000 clones, approximately 80% found once. The sequence was collected from a woman in her 30s in good health and CMV-seropositive. Sequenced material: PBMCs.

CDR3 coding DNA: TGCAGCGTCGCCGACTATCCGGGCTCAGTAGGCAACTTC. Its translation: CSVADYPGSVGNF. The rearrangement joins TRBV29-1 to TRBJ2-7; perhaps TRBD2 as D (5 bases). Germline values: CDR1 SQVTM, CDR2 ANQGSEA. This CDR3 is 13 amino acids long.